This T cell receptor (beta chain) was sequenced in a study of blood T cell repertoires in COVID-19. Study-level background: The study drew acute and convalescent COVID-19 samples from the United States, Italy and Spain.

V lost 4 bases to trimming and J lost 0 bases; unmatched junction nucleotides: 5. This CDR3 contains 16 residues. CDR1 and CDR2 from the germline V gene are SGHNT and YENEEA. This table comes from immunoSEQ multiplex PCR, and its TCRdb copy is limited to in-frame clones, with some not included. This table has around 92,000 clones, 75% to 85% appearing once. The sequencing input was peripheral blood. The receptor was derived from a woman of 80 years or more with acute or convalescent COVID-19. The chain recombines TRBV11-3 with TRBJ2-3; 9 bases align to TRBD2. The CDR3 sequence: CASSSVAGVSTDTQYF. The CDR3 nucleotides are TGTGCCAGCAGCTCTGTAGCGGGAGTAAGCACAGATACGCAGTATTTT.